This TCR beta chain was sequenced in a study of vaccination effects on CD4 cells after COVID-19. Profiling relied on immunoSEQ multiplex PCR, and the TCRdb table lists in-frame clones only, not all of them. Of about 20,000 clones in the sample, approximately 72% were seen once. Findings of the study overall: Both infection-induced and vaccine-induced clones contracted markedly at late post-vaccination timepoints.

With 8 bases removed from V and 2 bases from J, the gap between germline ends came to 16 bases. The germline V gene encodes CDR1 LNHDA and CDR2 SQIVND (reference sequence). This CDR3 has 14 residues. This clone was seen only a few times. Antigen unknown. Ahead of sequencing, the ViraFEST assay grew antigen-specific CD4+ T cells using viral peptide pools. Isolation of CD4+ T cells took place after approximately 10 days of culture. Each vaccine recipient was nucleocapsid antibody negative and had no prior SARS-CoV-2 infection. IL-2 at about 10 IU/ml and peptides at 8 to 10 ug/ml were added to cultured PBMC, approximately 2 million per well. Half-medium exchanges with IL-2 medium took place on days 3 and 7.

This clonotype originated in a human donor who received a COVID-19 vaccine. Sequences were derived from CD4+ T cells from PBMCs cultured with HCoV-NL63 spike peptides, sampled before COVID-19 vaccination. The chain links TRBV19 to TRBJ2-7; weak D call: TRBD2 (6 bases). The CDR3 DNA sequence: TGTGCCAGTGCCCTTGGCGGGGTGGCCTACGAGCAGTACTTC. Residues: CASALGGVAYEQYF.